This TCR beta chain was sequenced in a study of human T cells and chemical hapten exposure. Study-wide results and caveats: DPC sensitization did not alter TCRs above 1 in 1000 frequency.

TCRdb reprocessed the RACE reads via MiXCR and lists one record per CDR3 protein. In the table there are 350,000 to 400,000 distinct CDR3 sequences, roughly 6% of which are singletons. Germline assignment: CDR1 SGHTA and CDR2 FQGNSA. The CDR3 consists of 16 residues. The V segment lost 10 bases and the J segment 6 bases; nucleotides outside the gene matches: 8. As for time point: patch test 2, 6 weeks after DPC sensitization. Described treatment: therapeutic diphenylcyclopropenone sensitization with weekly scalp DPC. A few counts support this clonotype. Its antigen is unknown. Sequences were derived from whole blood, sampled in connection with sensitization to the hapten diphenylcyclopropenone (DPC). The chain has TRBV7-2 and TRBJ2-2; 16 nucleotides agree with TRBD2. The receptor comes from a woman aged 18 to 35 with alopecia areata. Some clones in this sample may be carry-over from other donors' samples. CDR3 in amino acids: CATQGTSGGAPGELFF. CDR3 in DNA: TGTGCCACCCAGGGGACTAGCGGGGGGGCCCCCGGGGAGCTGTTTTTT.